Below, 23 T cell receptor beta chains from the same sample are listed, as sequenced in a study of Graves' ophthalmopathy and Graves' hyperthyroidism (dated by TCRdb to 2016 to 2019). Sequencing was performed on an Illumina HiSeq 2000. TCR beta CDR3 regions were amplified from RNA transcripts for repertoire sequencing. HTBI primers and the Qiagen OneStep RT-PCR kit were used in a first-round RT-PCR, which was followed by a second-round multiplex PCR, size selection and purification. TCRdb redid the processing of the public reads, applying fastp at Q25 and MiXCR, and retained in-frame beta chains. Entries are consolidated by CDR3 protein sequence, retaining the most common genes and DNA. This sample comprises fewer than 650,000 distinct CDR3 sequences, about 24% of them detected only once. The biggest ten clones account for around 7% of the sample. Sequencing was carried out using peripheral blood. The receptor source for this set is a woman between 18 and 30 years old with stable Graves' hyperthyroidism. Some clones in this sample may be carry-over from other donors' samples. Donor details come from another sample of the same person, matched by shared clones.

This chain links TRBV3-1 with TRBJ1-2, with TRBD1 as a possible D gene (5 bases). The CDR3 is 12 amino acids. The V and J ends lost 1 base and 13 bases respectively, with 13 bases between them. CDR1 is LGHDT, CDR2 YNNKEL, per germline (reference sequence). CDR3 nucleotide sequence: TGTGCCAGCAGCCAAGGAGACAGAGGCCTCACCTTC. This codes for CASSQGDRGLTF. Variable domain in full (rest from reference TRBV3-1 and TRBJ1-2): DTAVSQTPKYLVTQMGNDKSIKCEQNLGHDTMYWYKQDSKKFLKIMFSYNNKELIINETVPNRFSPKSPDKAHLNLHINSLELGDSAVYFCASSQGDRGLTFGSGTRLTVV.

This clonotype was detected ten times or more. This chain uses TRBV7-2 with TRBJ1-1, with unresolved D. This CDR3 has 10 amino acids. Germline V gives CDR1 SGHTA, CDR2 FQGNSA. V lost 0 bases to trimming and J lost 7 bases, with 0 bases between them. This CDR3 is CASSLAEAFF. DNA for the CDR3: TGTGCCAGCAGCTTAGCTGAAGCTTTCTTT.

V usage is TRBV27 and J usage is TRBJ2-5; no firm D call. The CDR3 runs 14 residues. Trimming left V 1 base short and J 5 bases short, with 11 bases between. The germline gives CDR1 MNHEY, CDR2 SMNVEV (reference sequence). Written as DNA, the CDR3 is TGTGCCAGCAGTTTATTATCTTCCAGGGAGACCCAGTACTTC. It yields the protein CASSLLSSRETQYF.

This clonotype was observed at least ten times. The chain joins TRBV12-3 or TRBV12-4 to TRBJ2-7; TRBD1 matches 9 bases. J gave up 3 bases and V 5 bases, and 5 bases lay outside the gene matches. This CDR3 is built from 14 residues. The CDR3 loop is CASSPSDRGYEQYF. The CDR3 coding sequence is TGTGCCAGCAGTCCCTCGGACAGGGGCTACGAGCAGTACTTC.

On this clonotype itself: It is likely a read error, because the conserved phenylalanine at the end of the CDR3 is missing. The chain carries TRBV7-6 and TRBJ2-7, with a weak D call TRBD2 (6 bases). The CDR3 totals 16 residues. Germline lookup yields CDR1 SGHVS and CDR2 FNYEAQ. V lost 5 bases to trimming and J lost 0 bases, with 17 bases between them. This chain's CDR3 is CASSLTGLSSSYEQYY. CDR3 DNA: TGTGCCAGCAGCCTAACGGGACTGTCTAGCTCCTACGAGCAGTACTAC.

This clonotype was picked up many times. The chain is built from TRBV6-1 and TRBJ1-1; D not resolved. Per the germline V gene, CDR1 is MNHNS and CDR2 is SASEGT. The CDR3 has 15 residues. The V gene lost 1 base and the J gene lost 0 bases, with 9 bases spanning the gap. The CDR3 spells CASSEVDGVNTEAFF. The CDR3 DNA sequence: TGTGCCAGCAGTGAAGTTGACGGGGTGAACACTGAAGCTTTCTTT.

CDR3 sequence (DNA): TGTGCCAGCAGCCTCCCTTCGCGGGGGGCCGGTGGAGAGACCCAGTACTTC. It codes for CASSLPSRGAGGETQYF. This rearrangement joins TRBV12-3 or TRBV12-4 to TRBJ2-5, with 8 bases lining up with TRBD2. With 6 bases clipped from V and 4 bases from J, the junction kept 16 bases outside the gene matches. The CDR3 is 17 amino acids.

This clonotype was seen a handful of times. V gene TRBV24-1 combines with J gene TRBJ2-2, with 9 bases that match TRBD2. The V gene's germline CDR1 is KGHDR and CDR2 SFDVKD. This CDR3 is 16 amino acids long. V gave up 6 bases and J gave up 4 bases; unmatched junction bases: 8. The CDR3, as DNA: TGTGCCACCAGTCATACGGGACTAGCAAGCACCGGGGAGCTGTTTTTT. Encoded protein: CATSHTGLASTGELFF.

This clonotype was seen at least ten times. V is TRBV30 and J is TRBJ1-5, with D perhaps TRBD1 (6 bases). V was shortened by 5 bases and J by 7 bases, with 12 bases between the two germline ends. Germline V gives CDR1 GTSNPN, CDR2 SVGIG (reference sequence). CDR3 length: 12 amino acids. CDR3 sequence: CAWAQGRQPQHF. CDR3 bases: TGTGCCTGGGCTCAGGGGAGGCAGCCCCAGCATTTT.

There are a few counts of this clonotype. The CDR3 DNA is TGTGCCAGCAGCGTAGAATCAGGGGGGACCGGGGAGCTGTTTTTT. Translated, it gives CASSVESGGTGELFF. J is TRBJ2-2 and V is TRBV9, with a possible D match to TRBD1 (7 bases). Between the trimmed V and J ends, which lost 0 bases and 5 bases, there was a span of 11 bases. Per germline, CDR1 SGDLS and CDR2 YYNGEE. This CDR3 comprises 15 residues.

This chain uses TRBV24-1 with TRBJ1-2; D is unresolved. The CDR3 consists of 13 residues. Between the trimmed V and J ends, which lost 6 bases and 0 bases, there was a span of 7 bases. The germline CDR1 and CDR2 sequences are KGHDR and SFDVKD. The CDR3 sequence is CATSLGTNYGYTF. The CDR3 nucleotides are TGTGCCACCAGTCTGGGAACTAACTATGGCTACACCTTC.

This clonotype was seen ten or more times. This chain uses TRBV4-1 with TRBJ2-5; TRBD2 matches at 8 bases. Unmatched junction bases numbered 15, after V lost 4 bases and J lost 5 bases. Germline assignment: CDR1 MGHRA and CDR2 YSYEKL. The CDR3 sequence is 17 residues long. Here the CDR3 reads CASSLHSGGAQRETQYF. CDR3 DNA sequence: TGCGCCAGCAGCCTCCACAGCGGGGGCGCACAGAGGGAGACCCAGTACTTC.

The rearrangement links TRBV28 to TRBJ1-1; 7 bases match TRBD1. The CDR3 extends over 15 amino acids. The germline CDR1 and CDR2 sequences are MDHEN and SYDVKM. After removal of 3 bases from V and 7 bases from J, the junction contained 11 bases not matched to a gene. CDR3 region: CASSLRTGSGSEAFF. The CDR3 coding sequence is TGTGCCAGCAGTTTGCGGACAGGTTCGGGTAGTGAAGCTTTCTTT.

This clonotype was recorded at least ten times. V usage is TRBV12-3 or TRBV12-4 and J usage is TRBJ1-1; D ambiguous. The CDR3 length is 11 residues. The V end lost 4 bases, the J end lost 7 bases, and 7 bases lay between the germline ends. CDR3 nucleotide sequence: TGTGCCAGCAGTTCCTCTATTGAAGCTTTCTTT. Translated: CASSSSIEAFF.

V gene TRBV20-1 combines with J gene TRBJ2-5; D remains unclear. The V end lost 3 bases, the J end lost 3 bases, and 5 bases lay between the germline ends. Germline CDR1 is DFQATT and CDR2 is SNEGSKA (reference sequence). CDR3 size: 11 residues. CDR3 nucleotide sequence: TGCAGTGCTAGCCAGGAAGAGACCCAGTACTTC. This gives the protein CSASQEETQYF.

In its sample, this clonotype was seen many times. This chain connects TRBV11-1 to TRBJ2-5, with D uncertain. Germline V lookup: CDR1 SGHAT, CDR2 FQDESV (reference sequence). V was cut by 0 bases and J by 2 bases, with 19 bases left in between. The CDR3 sequence is 18 residues long. The CDR3 region is CASSLAPHLISTQETQYF. DNA of the CDR3: TGTGCCAGCAGCTTAGCGCCCCACCTGATCTCTACACAAGAGACCCAGTACTTC.

V is TRBV18 and J is TRBJ1-1; D is unclear. The CDR3 sequence is 15 residues long. Germline CDR1 reads KGHSH; CDR2 reads LQKENI. V gave up 3 bases and J gave up 5 bases, with 16 bases separating them. In DNA form, the CDR3 reads TGTGCCAGCTCACCCGCCCTCGCGGCGCGAACTGAAGCTTTCTTT. This sequence encodes CASSPALAARTEAFF.

The rearrangement links TRBV5-4 to TRBJ1-2; a possible D gene is TRBD1 (6 bases). The V gene's germline CDR1 is SGHNT and CDR2 YYREEE (reference sequence). Trimming stripped 0 bases from V and 4 bases from J, with 10 bases between. The CDR3 has 14 amino acids. The CDR3 loop reads CASSLDRAGYGYTF. The CDR3, as DNA: TGTGCCAGCAGCTTGGACAGGGCTGGCTATGGCTACACCTTC.

This clonotype was counted many times. This chain joins TRBV12-5 and TRBJ1-5; D is unresolved. V was pared by 2 bases and J by 7 bases, with 6 bases between. Per germline, CDR1 LGHNT and CDR2 FRNRAP. The CDR3 is 12 amino acids. The CDR3 bases are TGTGCTAGTGGTTTGTACGACCAGCCCCAGCATTTT. Translated: CASGLYDQPQHF.

This clonotype has ten or more counts. The genes are TRBV4-2 and TRBJ1-5; D gene ambiguous. The CDR3 contains 13 residues. V was clipped by 3 bases and J by 5 bases, with 8 bases between them. Germline-derived CDR1 and CDR2 are LGHNA and YNFKEQ. The CDR3 DNA reads as TGTGCCAGCAGCCAGGTGATAGATCAGCCCCAGCATTTT. Its protein is CASSQVIDQPQHF.

The J gene is TRBJ1-1, the V gene TRBV27; D gene uncertain. Germline V gene lookup returns CDR1 MNHEY and CDR2 SMNVEV (reference sequence). The V end lost 6 bases, the J end lost 0 bases, and 14 bases lay between the germline ends. This CDR3 spans 15 amino acids. Here the CDR3 DNA reads TGTGCCAGCAGCCGCCGGGAAATCATGAACACTGAAGCTTTCTTT. Translation: CASSRREIMNTEAFF.

This clonotype has only a few counts. The V gene is TRBV20-1, the J gene TRBJ2-7, with D possibly being TRBD1 (6 bases). CDR3 size: 13 residues. Germline loops: CDR1 DFQATT, CDR2 SNEGSKA (reference sequence). V lost 5 bases and J 2 bases, leaving 13 bases between the germline ends. The CDR3 nucleotides are TGCAGTGCTCGGTTTAGGGGGACCTACGAGCAGTACTTC. It yields the protein CSARFRGTYEQYF.

V gene TRBV11-2 combines with J gene TRBJ2-5; 9 nucleotides align to TRBD2. The CDR3 is 14 amino acids. Losses at the gene ends were 5 bases for V and 5 bases for J; bases not matched to a gene: 6. Germline CDR1 and CDR2: SGHAT and FQNNGV. CDR3 DNA sequence: TGTGCCAGCAGCGGCGGGACTAGCCATGAGACCCAGTACTTC. Protein sequence: CASSGGTSHETQYF.